This T cell receptor (beta chain) comes out of a study of Graves' ophthalmopathy and Graves' hyperthyroidism (dated by TCRdb to about 2018). About the full investigation: Peripheral blood was collected at initial diagnosis, prior to any treatment. TCR beta repertoire signatures were used to distinguish Graves' ophthalmopathy from Graves' hyperthyroidism and to predict progression to ophthalmopathy. In total, 135 blood samples were TCR-sequenced: fewer than 50 ophthalmopathy, some 75 hyperthyroidism and approximately 17 hyperthyroidism-to-ophthalmopathy patients. To explore V-J signatures that separate ophthalmopathy from hyperthyroidism, a discovery set of more than 95 patients was enrolled, consisting of under 50 with ophthalmopathy and 55 to 65 with stable hyperthyroidism. An independent validation cohort comprised roughly 20 hyperthyroidism patients and some 16 patients who later progressed from hyperthyroidism to ophthalmopathy. In over five hyperthyroidism patients, T-cell repertoires of thyroid tissue and blood were compared. After sampling, hyperthyroidism patients received methimazole starting at 30 mg daily, and ophthalmopathy patients received high-dose intravenous methylprednisolone. For training and testing, the 100 or so patients in the discovery cohort were randomly divided in a 7:3 ratio. The investigation overall reported the following: In validation, the model predicted ophthalmopathy progression with roughly 68% sensitivity and about 73% specificity; some 13 predicted patients were CT-confirmed with GO in a median of approximately 6.5 months. Most expanded thyroid clonotypes with frequency above 0.001 were also detected in blood, suggesting blood repertoires may reflect the thyroid immune response. Ophthalmopathy was separated from stable hyperthyroidism by the 13-signature model with about 89% sensitivity and 81.08% specificity in cross-validation and with 80%/75% in the test set. No statistical method was used to set the sample size in advance, and the investigators knew which group each participant was assigned to.

This clonotype was seen ten or more times. It has no known antigen specificity. One end of the junction is discordant with germline, which a read error may explain. Hyperthyroidism was considered stable if no progression to ophthalmopathy occurred within 18 months of follow-up. Hyperthyroidism patients were newly diagnosed, were aged 18 to 65 years, and had a disease duration under 2 months. Patients with other autoimmune diseases, uncontrolled infections, pregnancy or lactation were excluded. Diagnosis was based on clinical symptoms, serum thyroxine, TRAb, thyroid ultrasound and orbital computed tomography. PBMCs were isolated from about 10 ml of fresh peripheral blood by Ficoll-Paque density gradient centrifugation. Total RNA was extracted with Trizol reagent and quality-checked on an Agilent 2100 Bioanalyzer. For repertoire sequencing, the TCR beta CDR3 regions were amplified from RNA transcripts. A first-round RT-PCR used HTBI primers with the Qiagen OneStep RT-PCR kit, followed by a second-round multiplex PCR, size selection and purification. Libraries were sequenced paired-end with 100 bp reads on an Illumina HiSeq2000. In the source study's methods: SOAPnuke was used for read processing, and reads with adapters, uncalled bases, a mean Phred below 15, or no exact constant-primer or identifier match were discarded. COPE v1.2.5 was used to merge the high-quality paired reads. Each unique nucleotide sequence was defined as a clonotype, and clonotypes were aligned to IMGT TRB V, D and J references with MiTCR v1.1. The analysis was limited to V-J combinations with a frequency above 0.0001, which together covered around 99% of the repertoires. A TCR clonal expansion and chaos score per V-J combination was defined as the ratio of F50 clonal expansion to chaos observed in the TCRdist matrix. Welch's t-statistics and random forest were used to narrow the features down to 10 to 15 V-J combinations, which were then fed into a naive Bayes classifier. The Morisita-Horn index was used to measure how similar the thyroid and blood repertoires were. Through fastp at Q25 and MiXCR, TCRdb rebuilt clones from the public reads, retaining in-frame beta chains. Each CDR3 protein appears once, grouped with its most common genes and DNA. These V and J calls are TCRdb output, not the study's own analysis. The sample includes more than 300,000 distinct CDR3 sequences, with less than 20% observed a single time. The ten top clones hold around 6.6% of the sample.

Per the germline V gene, SGHDT is the CDR1 and YYEEEE is the CDR2. The CDR3 has 17 amino acids, counting the end cysteine and phenylalanine. The sequence is cut down to CDR3 DNA, 51 bases in frame from base 1. This sequence uses TRBV5-6 and TRBJ1-6, with the D gene call left open. The sequenced sample consisted of peripheral blood. The receptor's source is a woman aged 18-29 years with stable Graves' hyperthyroidism. Donor details come from another sample of the same person, matched by shared clones. DNA sequence: TGTGCCAGCAGCTTGGCAGGAGATACCTCCCATAATTCACCCCTCCACTTT. Protein translation: CASSLAGDTSHNSPLHF.